Sequencing of this T cell receptor beta chain was carried out in a study of cytomegalovirus exposure and HLA in healthy donors. The PCR ran on 60 Vbeta and 13 Jbeta primers. Sequencing was performed with immunoSEQ multiplex PCR; in TCRdb, only in-frame clones are kept and a portion is missing. The sample contains about 92,000 clones, more than 75% of which appear only once. In regard to this clone: Its cognate antigen is unknown.

Study observations and caveats: Rare TCR sequences predominated, though certain public TCRs were found in many donors. Being productive about 87% or about 30% of the time was typical of most TCR beta V segments in an earlier analysis.

Specimen: PBMCs. This clonotype originated in a man in his late teens or twenties in good health and CMV-seronegative.

CDR3 protein: CASSKQVKAFF. The CDR3 DNA reads as TGTGCCAGCAGTAAACAGGTTAAAGCTTTCTTT. The chain is built from TRBV2 and TRBJ1-1, with a weak D call TRBD1 (5 bases). This CDR3 has 11 amino acids. V lost 5 bases, J lost 9 bases, and 10 bases lay in between. Germline V gives CDR1 SNHLY, CDR2 FYNNEI.